These 12 T cell receptor beta chains were all obtained from the same sample, sequenced in a study of T cell changes during pregnancy in multiple sclerosis. Profiled with immunoSEQ multiplex PCR; TCRdb holds only in-frame clones, not every one. This sample has roughly 38,000 clones, with roughly 92% found just once. Sequenced here: CD4+ T cells from peripheral blood mononuclear cells, sampled before pregnancy. The receptors stem from a female donor with multiple sclerosis, enrolled in a pregnancy study.

Worth noting for this clone: Germline and junction disagree at one end, which may indicate a read error. The rearrangement links TRBV7-7 to TRBJ2-1, with 11 bases that match TRBD2. Germline CDR1 and CDR2: SSHAT and FNYEAQ (reference sequence). The CDR3 has 16 amino acids. The CDR3 reads CASSPIAGGRANEQFF. The CDR3 nucleotides read TGTGCTAGCAGCCCGATAGCGGGAGGGAGAGCCAATGAGCAGTTCTTC.

The gene calls are TRBV6-6 and TRBJ2-7; unclear D gene. Germline V gene data show CDR1 as MNHNY and CDR2 as SVGAGI (reference sequence). The CDR3 length is 12 residues. V gave up 2 bases and J gave up 4 bases, with 6 bases separating them. CDR3 bases: TGTGCCAGCAGTTACATAGAGTACGAGCAGTACTTC. Its translation: CASSYIEYEQYF.

The chain links TRBV7-8 to TRBJ2-7; maybe TRBD1 (5 bases). Germline values: CDR1 SGHVS, CDR2 FQNEAQ. V lost 1 base, J lost 4 bases, and 11 bases lay in between. This CDR3 has 14 amino acids. CDR3 bases: TGTGCCAGCAGCTTAGAACAGGTCCTATACGAGCAGTACTTC. Encoded protein: CASSLEQVLYEQYF.

V usage is TRBV7-2 and J usage is TRBJ2-3; the D gene is possibly TRBD2 (5 bases). Between the trimmed V and J ends, which lost 4 bases and 4 bases, there was a span of 9 bases. The length of the CDR3 is 13 residues. CDR1 SGHTA and CDR2 FQGNSA come from the germline V gene. The DNA of the CDR3 is TGTGCCAGCAGCTACGGGATCGCAGATACGCAGTATTTT. As protein: CASSYGIADTQYF.

The chain uses TRBV27 and TRBJ2-5; 8 bases match TRBD2. Per germline, CDR1 MNHEY and CDR2 SMNVEV (reference sequence). This CDR3 is built from 12 residues. V was clipped by 5 bases and J by 4 bases; unmatched bases: 0. CDR3 sequence: CASSRGGETQYF. The CDR3 region has the DNA TGTGCCAGCAGTCGGGGGGGAGAGACCCAGTACTTC.

J is TRBJ2-7 and V is TRBV5-6, with 11 positions matching TRBD2. The CDR3 runs to 17 residues. V gave up 4 bases and J gave up 3 bases; unmatched junction bases: 12. CDR1 SGHDT and CDR2 YYEEEE come from the germline V gene. As DNA, the CDR3 is TGTGCCAGCAGCGTCACCAGGGGGACTAGCGGTATCTACGAGCAGTACTTC. Residues: CASSVTRGTSGIYEQYF.

This clone was seen once. In DNA, the CDR3 is TGTGCCAGCTCCCCGGGACAGGTAAACTATGGCTACACCTTC. Protein: CASSPGQVNYGYTF. V is TRBV5-4 and J is TRBJ1-2; 8 nucleotides agree with TRBD1. There are 14 residues in the CDR3. V shed 7 bases, J shed 2 bases, and the junction held 7 bases outside the gene matches. The germline V gene encodes CDR1 SGHNT and CDR2 YYREEE (reference sequence). The variable domain in full, with the rest retrieved from reference TRBV5-4 and TRBJ1-2, is ETGVTQSPTHLIKTRGQQVTLRCSSQSGHNTVSWYQQALGQGPQFIFQYYREEENGRGNFPPRFSGLQFPNYSSELNVNALELDDSALYLCASSPGQVNYGYTFGSGTRLTVV.

This chain links TRBV2 with TRBJ1-5, with 7 bases fitting TRBD1. The CDR3 runs to 15 residues. J was trimmed by 3 bases and V by 5 bases; bases with no gene match: 7. In germline, CDR1 is SNHLY, CDR2 FYNNEI. The CDR3 nucleotides are TGTGCCAGCAGTCGAGAGACAGGGCTCAATCAGCCCCAGCATTTT. It specifies CASSRETGLNQPQHF.

The CDR3 reads CASSQLGQGFGDTQYF. The DNA of the CDR3 is TGCGCCAGCAGCCAACTGGGACAGGGGTTCGGAGATACGCAGTATTTT. The genes are TRBV5-1 and TRBJ2-3; 10 bases agree with TRBD1. After removal of 4 bases from V and 5 bases from J, the junction contained 10 bases not matched to a gene. Germline values: CDR1 SGHRS, CDR2 YFSETQ. This CDR3 contains 16 residues.

This clone was observed once. The chain links TRBV20-1 to TRBJ2-1; possible D gene TRBD2, 5 bases. The CDR3 has 11 amino acids. The germline V gene has CDR1 DFQATT and CDR2 SNEGSKA (reference sequence). V lost 5 bases and J lost 3, with 5 bases in between. CDR3 DNA sequence: TGCAGTGCTGACTACTACAATGAGCAGTTCTTC. Its translation is CSADYYNEQFF.

The chain joins TRBV7-2 to TRBJ2-3, with 7 bases identical to TRBD2. The CDR3 contains 12 residues. The junction had 1 base not matched to a gene; V was cut back by 5 bases and J by 5 bases. CDR1 SGHTA and CDR2 FQGNSA come from the germline V gene. The CDR3 loop reads CASSPGGDTQYF. CDR3 nucleotides: TGTGCCAGCAGCCCGGGGGGAGATACGCAGTATTTT.

The chain recombines TRBV7-2 with TRBJ1-3, with D unresolved. The ends were cut back, 1 base at V and 7 bases at J, with 8 bases in the middle. Germline V gives CDR1 SGHTA, CDR2 FQGNSA. The CDR3 contains 13 residues. The CDR3 protein is CASSLGSGNTIYF. In nucleotides, the CDR3 is TGTGCCAGCAGCTTAGGGAGTGGGAACACCATATATTTT. Full variable domain (remainder filled in from reference TRBV7-2 and TRBJ1-3): GAGVSQSPSNKVTEKGKDVELRCDPISGHTALYWYRQSLGQGLEFLIYFQGNSAPDKSGLPSDRFSAERTGGSVSTLTIQRTQQEDSAVYLCASSLGSGNTIYFGEGSWLTVV.